This TCR beta chain was identified in a study of blood T cell repertoires in COVID-19. Study-level information: Sites across the United States, Italy and Spain contributed samples from acute and convalescent COVID-19.

The V end lost 6 bases, the J end lost 0 bases, and 14 bases lay between the germline ends. CDR1 and CDR2 (germline): SGHAT, FQNNGV. CDR3 length equals 16 residues. Sequencing used immunoSEQ multiplex PCR; TCRdb keeps in-frame clones, though not all of them. The sample shows 100,000 to 150,000 clones, about 84% of them seen only once. The sequence was collected from a human donor in a cohort sampled during active COVID-19. This chain joins TRBV11-2 and TRBJ2-2; perhaps TRBD2 as D (5 bases). Sequences were obtained from peripheral blood. The CDR3, as DNA: TGTGCCAGCAGTCGGCGGGCCAGATCGAACACCGGGGAGCTGTTTTTT. Amino acids: CASSRRARSNTGELFF.